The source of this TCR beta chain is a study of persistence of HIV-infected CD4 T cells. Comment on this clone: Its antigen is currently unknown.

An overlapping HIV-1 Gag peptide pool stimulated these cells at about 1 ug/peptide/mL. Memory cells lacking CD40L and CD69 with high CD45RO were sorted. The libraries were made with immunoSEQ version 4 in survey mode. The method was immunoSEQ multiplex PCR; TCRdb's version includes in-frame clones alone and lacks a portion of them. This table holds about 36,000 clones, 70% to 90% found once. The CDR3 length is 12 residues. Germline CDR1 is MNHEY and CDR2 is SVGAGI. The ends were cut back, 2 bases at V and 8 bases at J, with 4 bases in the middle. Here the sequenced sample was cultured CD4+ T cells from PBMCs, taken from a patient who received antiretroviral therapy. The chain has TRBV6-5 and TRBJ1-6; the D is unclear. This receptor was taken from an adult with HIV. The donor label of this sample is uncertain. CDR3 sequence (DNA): TGTGCCAGCAGTTACCTGGATTCACCCCTCCACTTT. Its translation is CASSYLDSPLHF.